Listed here are 15 T cell receptor beta chains from one sample, sequenced in a study of blood T cell repertoires in COVID-19. Generated by immunoSEQ multiplex PCR, the TCRdb table keeps only in-frame clones and is missing some. Of approximately 260,000 clones in the sample, 70% to 90% are singletons; the top ten hold roughly 3.7%. Sequencing was performed on peripheral blood. The source of these receptors is a woman in her forties with acute or convalescent COVID-19.

For the CDR3, the DNA is TGCGCCAGCAGCCAAAAGAGTGTTGGACAGGATTTCTATGGCTACACCTTC. Translation: CASSQKSVGQDFYGYTF. The V and J genes are TRBV4-1 and TRBJ1-2; TRBD1 matches 7 bases. Looked up from germline, CDR1 is MGHRA and CDR2 is YSYEKL. This CDR3 is 17 amino acids long. The junction had 13 bases not matched to a gene; V was cut back by 2 bases and J by 4 bases.

In its sample, this clone was seen once. V and J are TRBV5-8 and TRBJ1-4; possibly TRBD1 for D (5 bases). CDR1 SGHTS and CDR2 YDEGEE come from the germline V gene. The CDR3 covers 13 residues. V lost 4 bases to trimming and J lost 7 bases, with 11 bases between them. The CDR3 protein is CASSQGPPEKLFF. CDR3 DNA sequence: TGTGCCAGCAGCCAGGGCCCGCCTGAAAAACTGTTTTTT.

The rearrangement links TRBV7-9 to TRBJ1-1; D possibly corresponds to TRBD1 (5 bases). Looked up from germline, CDR1 is SEHNR and CDR2 is FQNEAQ (reference sequence). V was trimmed by 4 bases and J by 0 bases, leaving 15 bases between them. This CDR3 contains 16 residues. The CDR3 coding sequence is TGTGCCAGCAGCTCCCGGCAGGGAGGCGTGAACACTGAAGCTTTCTTT. It specifies CASSSRQGGVNTEAFF.

The chain couples TRBV6-5 to TRBJ1-3; 7 bases are a match to TRBD1. The CDR3 runs to 14 residues. The germline V gene has CDR1 MNHEY and CDR2 SVGAGI. The ends lost 6 bases at V and 3 bases at J; junction bases unmatched: 5. For the CDR3, the DNA is TGTGCCAGCAGCCAAGGGGGCTTTGGAAACACCATATATTTT. Translating gives CASSQGGFGNTIYF.

The chain links TRBV3-1 (or the pseudogene TRBV3-2) to TRBJ2-4, with a tentative D call TRBD2 (7 bases). V dropped 2 bases and J dropped 9 bases, with 23 bases sitting between them. CDR3 length equals 17 residues. Germline-derived CDR1 and CDR2 are LGHDT and YNNKEL (reference sequence). The CDR3 DNA reads TGTGCCAGCAGCCAAATGGCCCAGGGCGGGGGCCTCGCCATTCAGTACTTC. Its protein is CASSQMAQGGGLAIQYF.

The chain links TRBV20-1 to TRBJ1-2; D call uncertain. The germline V gene encodes CDR1 DFQATT and CDR2 SNEGSKA (reference sequence). V shed 3 bases and J shed 4 bases, with 12 bases lying between them. CDR3 length: 13 residues. The CDR3 here is CSASLGNSYGYTF. In DNA, the CDR3 is TGCAGTGCTAGTCTCGGGAACAGCTATGGCTACACCTTC.

This rearrangement joins TRBV24-1 to TRBJ2-3; 11 bases are a match to TRBD2. After removal of 10 bases from V and 5 bases from J, the junction contained 4 bases not matched to a gene. The CDR3 has 13 residues. The V gene's germline CDR1 is KGHDR and CDR2 SFDVKD. CDR3 DNA: TGTGCCACTGCTAGCGGGGGGCTAGATACGCAGTATTTT. Its translation: CATASGGLDTQYF.

The chain has TRBV4-1 and TRBJ1-2, with D possibly TRBD1 on 6 matching bases. The CDR3 runs to 15 residues. Looked up from germline, CDR1 is MGHRA and CDR2 is YSYEKL. The V and J ends lost 8 bases and 3 bases respectively, with 19 bases between them. CDR3 loop: CASLQGMGADYGYTF. CDR3 in DNA: TGCGCCAGCCTCCAAGGGATGGGGGCGGACTATGGCTACACCTTC.

The V and J genes are TRBV19 and TRBJ1-1; 7 bases are a match to TRBD1. The germline gives CDR1 LNHDA, CDR2 SQIVND (reference sequence). The J segment lost 0 bases and the V segment lost 6 bases, leaving 4 bases of the junction unmatched. This CDR3 contains 14 residues. The CDR3 DNA reads as TGTGCCAGTAGGGTACAGGGGCTGAACACTGAAGCTTTCTTT. It encodes CASRVQGLNTEAFF.

The V and J genes are TRBV24-1 and TRBJ1-5; D is perhaps TRBD1 (5 bases). Germline V CDR1 and CDR2: KGHDR, SFDVKD. This CDR3 comprises 15 residues. Trimming removed 10 bases at V and 4 bases at J, with 19 bases between. CDR3 residues: CATGGGANDNQPQHF. CDR3 in DNA: TGTGCCACTGGGGGGGGAGCTAACGATAATCAGCCCCAGCATTTT.

This chain joins TRBV5-1 and TRBJ2-3; 7 positions match TRBD2. CDR1 SGHRS and CDR2 YFSETQ come from the germline V gene. This CDR3 comprises 15 residues. The V segment lost 3 bases and the J segment 4 bases; nucleotides outside the gene matches: 8. CDR3 coding DNA: TGCGCCAGCAGCTGGGAGCGGGGTAGCGCAGATACGCAGTATTTT. Residues: CASSWERGSADTQYF.

With regard to this clone: The sample carries other DNA sequences with the same CDR3. The chain recombines TRBV18 with TRBJ2-3; D unclear. From germline, CDR1 is KGHSH and CDR2 LQKENI. The CDR3 extends over 15 amino acids. Deletions cut 0 bases from V and 4 bases from J, with 11 bases between. In DNA, the CDR3 is TGTGCCAGCTCACCACCGACGGGTGGCGCAGATACGCAGTATTTT. Translation: CASSPPTGGADTQYF.

The V gene is TRBV6-5, the J gene TRBJ1-4; TRBD1 aligns across 7 bases. This CDR3 has 15 amino acids. With V trimmed by 0 bases and J by 8 bases, 6 bases remained unmatched. CDR1 and CDR2 from the germline V gene are MNHEY and SVGAGI. The chain's CDR3 is CASSYSWTGKEKLFF. DNA for the CDR3: TGTGCCAGCAGTTACTCTTGGACAGGAAAAGAAAAACTGTTTTTT.

This clone was picked up one time. This sequence joins TRBV2 and TRBJ2-1; a possible D gene is TRBD2 (6 bases). V was trimmed by 5 bases and J by 5 bases, leaving 16 bases between them. The CDR3 runs 15 residues. CDR1 is SNHLY, CDR2 FYNNEI, per germline. The CDR3 reads CASSSDSGLNNEQFF. In DNA form, the CDR3 reads TGTGCCAGCAGTTCCGATAGCGGACTCAACAATGAGCAGTTCTTC.

The chain employs TRBV10-3 and TRBJ2-1, with 10 bases aligning to TRBD2. The germline gives CDR1 ENHRY, CDR2 SYGVKD. V lost 3 bases, J lost 10 bases, and 3 bases stayed unmatched. The CDR3 spans 13 residues. CDR3 residues: CAISDLAGAEQFF. CDR3 DNA: TGTGCCATCAGTGATCTAGCGGGGGCAGAGCAGTTCTTC.